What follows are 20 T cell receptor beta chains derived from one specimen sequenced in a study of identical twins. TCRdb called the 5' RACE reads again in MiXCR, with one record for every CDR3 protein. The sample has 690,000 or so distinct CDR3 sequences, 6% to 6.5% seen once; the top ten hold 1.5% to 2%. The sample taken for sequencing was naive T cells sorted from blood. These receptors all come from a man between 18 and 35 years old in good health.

The CDR3 DNA sequence: TGTGCCACCAGTGACCCACGGACAGGGGCCAACTATGGCTACACCTTC. Amino acid sequence: CATSDPRTGANYGYTF. V usage is TRBV24-1 and J usage is TRBJ1-2, with 9 bases fitting TRBD1. Germline trimming cut 4 bases from V and 2 bases from J; bases unmatched to any gene: 7. This CDR3 region has 16 residues. The germline gives CDR1 KGHDR, CDR2 SFDVKD.

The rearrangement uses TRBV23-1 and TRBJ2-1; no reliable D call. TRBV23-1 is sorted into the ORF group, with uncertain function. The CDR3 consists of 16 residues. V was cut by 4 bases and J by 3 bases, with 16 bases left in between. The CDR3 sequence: CASSPIPSGYYNEQFF. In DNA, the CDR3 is TGCGCCAGCAGTCCTATCCCATCAGGATACTACAATGAGCAGTTCTTC.

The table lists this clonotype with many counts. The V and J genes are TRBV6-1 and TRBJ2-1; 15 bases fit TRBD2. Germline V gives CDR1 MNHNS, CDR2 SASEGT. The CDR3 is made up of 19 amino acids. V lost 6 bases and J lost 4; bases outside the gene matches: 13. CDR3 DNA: TGTGCCAGCAGCTCTATCCCGGGACTAGCGGGAGGAAGATACAATGAGCAGTTCTTC. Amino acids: CASSSIPGLAGGRYNEQFF.

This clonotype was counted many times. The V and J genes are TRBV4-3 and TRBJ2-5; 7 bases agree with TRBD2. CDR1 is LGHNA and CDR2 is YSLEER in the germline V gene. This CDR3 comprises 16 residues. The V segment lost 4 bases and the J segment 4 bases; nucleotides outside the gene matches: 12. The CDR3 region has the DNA TGCGCCAGCAGCCGAAGTGGTTTAGCTAGCGGAGAGACCCAGTACTTC. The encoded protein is CASSRSGLASGETQYF.

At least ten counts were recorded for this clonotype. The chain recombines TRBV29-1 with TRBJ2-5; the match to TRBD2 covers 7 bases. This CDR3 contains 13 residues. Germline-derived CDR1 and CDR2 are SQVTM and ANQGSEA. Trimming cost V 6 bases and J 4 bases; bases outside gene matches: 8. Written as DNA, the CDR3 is TGCAGCGTCACTTGGGGGGGAGTAGAGACCCAGTACTTC. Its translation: CSVTWGGVETQYF.

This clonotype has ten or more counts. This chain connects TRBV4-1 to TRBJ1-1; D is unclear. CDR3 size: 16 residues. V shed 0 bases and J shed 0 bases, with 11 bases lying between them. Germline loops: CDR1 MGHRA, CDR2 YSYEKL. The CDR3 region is CASSQDPNRVNTEAFF. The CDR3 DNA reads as TGCGCCAGCAGCCAAGATCCCAACAGAGTGAACACTGAAGCTTTCTTT.

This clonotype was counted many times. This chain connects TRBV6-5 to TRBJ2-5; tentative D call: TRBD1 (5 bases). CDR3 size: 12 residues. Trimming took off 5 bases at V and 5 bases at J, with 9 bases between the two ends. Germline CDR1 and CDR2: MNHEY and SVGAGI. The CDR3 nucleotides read TGTGCCAGCAGTCAGGGTGGGGAGACCCAGTACTTC. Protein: CASSQGGETQYF.

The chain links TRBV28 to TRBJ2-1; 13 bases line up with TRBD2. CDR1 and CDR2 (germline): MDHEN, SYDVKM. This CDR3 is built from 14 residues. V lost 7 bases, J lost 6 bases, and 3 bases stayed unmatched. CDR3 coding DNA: TGTGCCAGCACAACTAGCGGGAGGGCCAATGAGCAGTTCTTC. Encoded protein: CASTTSGRANEQFF.

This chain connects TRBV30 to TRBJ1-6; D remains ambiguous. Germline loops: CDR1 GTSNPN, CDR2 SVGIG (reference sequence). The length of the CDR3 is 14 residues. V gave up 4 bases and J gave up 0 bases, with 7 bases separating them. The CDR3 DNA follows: TGTGCCTGGACCGGAAGCTCCTATAATTCACCCCTCCACTTT. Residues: CAWTGSSYNSPLHF.

The CDR3 DNA sequence: TGTGCCATCAGTCAAAGTAGCGGGAGAGGCTACGAGCAGTACTTC. Amino acids: CAISQSSGRGYEQYF. The chain couples TRBV10-3 to TRBJ2-7, with 9 bases that match TRBD2. CDR1 and CDR2 from the germline V gene are ENHRY and SYGVKD. With V trimmed by 5 bases and J by 3 bases, 8 bases remained unmatched. The CDR3 loop spans 15 amino acids.

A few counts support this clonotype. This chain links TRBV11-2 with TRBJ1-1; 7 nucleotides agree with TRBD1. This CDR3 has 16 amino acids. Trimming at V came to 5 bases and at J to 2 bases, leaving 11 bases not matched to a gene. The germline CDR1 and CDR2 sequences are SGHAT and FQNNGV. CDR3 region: CASSHRQGLENTEAFF. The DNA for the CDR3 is TGTGCCAGCAGCCACCGACAGGGTTTGGAAAACACTGAAGCTTTCTTT.

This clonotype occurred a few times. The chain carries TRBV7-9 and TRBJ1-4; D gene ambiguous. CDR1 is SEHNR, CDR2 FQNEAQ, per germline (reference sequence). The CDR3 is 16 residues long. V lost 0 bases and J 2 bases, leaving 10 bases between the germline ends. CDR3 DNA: TGTGCCAGCAGCTTAGCGGAAGTCCGGACTAATGAAAAACTGTTTTTT. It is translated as CASSLAEVRTNEKLFF.

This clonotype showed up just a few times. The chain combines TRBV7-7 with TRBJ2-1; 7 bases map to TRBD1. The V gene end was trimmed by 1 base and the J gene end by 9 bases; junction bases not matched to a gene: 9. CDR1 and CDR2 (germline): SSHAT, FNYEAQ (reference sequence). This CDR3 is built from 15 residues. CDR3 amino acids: CASSLVPGQNGEQFF. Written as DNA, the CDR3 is TGTGCCAGCAGCTTAGTCCCGGGACAGAATGGTGAGCAGTTCTTC.

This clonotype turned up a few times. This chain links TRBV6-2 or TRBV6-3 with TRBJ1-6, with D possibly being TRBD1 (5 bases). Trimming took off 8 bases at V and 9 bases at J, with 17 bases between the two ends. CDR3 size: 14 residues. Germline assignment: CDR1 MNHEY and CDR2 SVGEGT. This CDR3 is CASGPGAAGSPLHF. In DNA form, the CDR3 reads TGTGCCAGCGGGCCCGGGGCGGCTGGTTCACCCCTCCACTTT.

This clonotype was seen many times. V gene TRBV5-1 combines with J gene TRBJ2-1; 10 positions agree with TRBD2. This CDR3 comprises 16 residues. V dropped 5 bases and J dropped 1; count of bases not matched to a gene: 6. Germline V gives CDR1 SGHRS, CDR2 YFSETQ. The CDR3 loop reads CASRGLAGVSYNEQFF. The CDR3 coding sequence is TGCGCCAGCAGGGGGCTAGCGGGAGTGTCCTACAATGAGCAGTTCTTC.

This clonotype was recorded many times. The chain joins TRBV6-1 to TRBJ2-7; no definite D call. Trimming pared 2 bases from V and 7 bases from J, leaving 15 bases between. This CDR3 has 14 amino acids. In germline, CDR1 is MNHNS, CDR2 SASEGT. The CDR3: CASSEMIAQPEQYV. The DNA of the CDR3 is TGTGCCAGCAGTGAAATGATAGCTCAACCAGAGCAGTACGTC.

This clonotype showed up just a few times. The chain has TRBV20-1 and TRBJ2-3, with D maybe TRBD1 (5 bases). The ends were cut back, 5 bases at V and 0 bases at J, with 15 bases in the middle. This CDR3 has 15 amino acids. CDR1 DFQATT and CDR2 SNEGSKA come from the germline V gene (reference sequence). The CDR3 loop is CSAGPQGLSTDTQYF. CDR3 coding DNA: TGCAGTGCTGGTCCGCAGGGTCTAAGCACAGATACGCAGTATTTT.

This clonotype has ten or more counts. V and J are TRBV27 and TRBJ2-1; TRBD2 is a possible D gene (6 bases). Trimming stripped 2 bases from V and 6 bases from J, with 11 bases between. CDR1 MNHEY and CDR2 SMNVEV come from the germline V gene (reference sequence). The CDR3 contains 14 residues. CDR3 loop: CASSLTSFGNEQFF. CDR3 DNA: TGTGCCAGCAGTTTAACTAGCTTTGGCAATGAGCAGTTCTTC.

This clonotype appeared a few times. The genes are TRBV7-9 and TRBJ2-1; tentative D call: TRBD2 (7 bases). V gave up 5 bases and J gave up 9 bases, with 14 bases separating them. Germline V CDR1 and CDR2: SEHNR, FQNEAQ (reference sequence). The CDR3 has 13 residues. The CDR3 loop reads CASSNRGAGEQFF. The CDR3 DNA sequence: TGTGCCAGCAGCAACCGGGGGGCGGGTGAGCAGTTCTTC.

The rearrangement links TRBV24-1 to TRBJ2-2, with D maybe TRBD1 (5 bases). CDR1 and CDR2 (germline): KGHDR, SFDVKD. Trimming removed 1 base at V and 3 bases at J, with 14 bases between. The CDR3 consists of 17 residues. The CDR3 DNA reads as TGTGCCACCAGTGATTTATCCCAGGGTCTGGACACCGGGGAGCTGTTTTTT. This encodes CATSDLSQGLDTGELFF.